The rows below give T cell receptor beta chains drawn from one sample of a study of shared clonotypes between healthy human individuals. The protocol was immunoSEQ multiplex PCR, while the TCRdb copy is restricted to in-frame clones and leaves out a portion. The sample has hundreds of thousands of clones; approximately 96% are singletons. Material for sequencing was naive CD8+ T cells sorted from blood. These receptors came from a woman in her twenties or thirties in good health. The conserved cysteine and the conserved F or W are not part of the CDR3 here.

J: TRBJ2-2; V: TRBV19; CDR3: ASSYTGELF
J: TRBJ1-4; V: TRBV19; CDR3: ASSPGSEKLF
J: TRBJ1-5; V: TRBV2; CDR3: ASRGPIGGNQPQH
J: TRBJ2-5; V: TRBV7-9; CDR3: ASSPYRVEETQY
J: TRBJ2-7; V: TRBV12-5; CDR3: ASGQRRQEQY
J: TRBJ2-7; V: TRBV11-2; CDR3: ASSLAQYEQY
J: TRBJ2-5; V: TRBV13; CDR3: ASSPGAQGRETQY
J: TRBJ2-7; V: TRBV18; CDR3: ASSPGAGTVYEQY
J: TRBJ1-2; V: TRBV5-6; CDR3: ASSKGTGGAHGYT
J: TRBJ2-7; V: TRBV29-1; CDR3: SVEFGVPYEQY
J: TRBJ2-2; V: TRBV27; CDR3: ASSPKDRANTGELF
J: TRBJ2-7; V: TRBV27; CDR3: ASSLDGYEQY
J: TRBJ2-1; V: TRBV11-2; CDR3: ASSRPGSYNEQF
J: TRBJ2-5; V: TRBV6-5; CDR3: ASKGETQY
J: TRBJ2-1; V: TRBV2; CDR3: ARGTNMNEQF
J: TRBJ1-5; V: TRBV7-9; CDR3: ASSSGGGEPQH
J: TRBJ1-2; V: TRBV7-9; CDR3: ASSQDRGGVDYGYT
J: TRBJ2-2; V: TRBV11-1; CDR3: ASSPGTSNTGELF
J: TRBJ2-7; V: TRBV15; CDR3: ATSRDRSQREHTYEQY
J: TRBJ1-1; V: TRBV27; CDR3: ASQIIPGAGEAF
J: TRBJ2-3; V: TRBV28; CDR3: ASSFYYDNVQGRGDTQY
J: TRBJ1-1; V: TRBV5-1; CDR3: ASSLYRAVNTEAF
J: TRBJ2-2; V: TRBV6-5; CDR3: ASSPTSGNTGELF
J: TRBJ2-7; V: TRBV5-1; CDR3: ASKPGLAYEQY
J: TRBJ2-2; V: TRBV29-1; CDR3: SVDRGWDTGELF
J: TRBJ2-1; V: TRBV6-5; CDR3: ASSAGGAQNEQF
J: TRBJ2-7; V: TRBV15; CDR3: ATSRDRTSGFGGGEQY
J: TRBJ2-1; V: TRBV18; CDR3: ASSPGEGEGFSNEQF
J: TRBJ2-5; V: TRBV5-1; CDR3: ASMGMGGKVPGGRETQY
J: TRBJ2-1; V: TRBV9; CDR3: ASSVGGGGIVYNEQF
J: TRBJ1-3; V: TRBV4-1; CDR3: ASSQEPRGGNTIY
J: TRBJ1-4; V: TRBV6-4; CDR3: ASSEGQEDEKLF
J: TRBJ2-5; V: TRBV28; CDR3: ASSGYGRETQY
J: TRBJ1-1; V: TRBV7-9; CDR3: ASSAQSEAF
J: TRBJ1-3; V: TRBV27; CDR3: ASSQGYGNTIY
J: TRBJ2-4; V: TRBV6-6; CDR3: ASSTRTLLAKNIQY
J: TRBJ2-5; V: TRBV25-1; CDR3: ASSEFGGLQETQY
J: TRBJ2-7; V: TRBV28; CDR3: ASSPILTGSSYEQY
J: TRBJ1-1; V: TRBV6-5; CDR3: ASSYYVGEEAF
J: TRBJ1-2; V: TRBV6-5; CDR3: ASSYASGINYGYT
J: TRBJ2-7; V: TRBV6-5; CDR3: ASSYTGLGYEQY
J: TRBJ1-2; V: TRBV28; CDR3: ASSAQHHRGHYGYT
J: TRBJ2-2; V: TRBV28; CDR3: ASRGAGGTGELF
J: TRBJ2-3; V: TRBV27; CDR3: ASSFDRGRGTDTQY
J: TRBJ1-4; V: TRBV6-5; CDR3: ASSSGPAGIEKLF
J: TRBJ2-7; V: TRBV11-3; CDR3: ASSPPGHHYEQY
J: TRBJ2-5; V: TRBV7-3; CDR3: ASSSDVGRQETQY
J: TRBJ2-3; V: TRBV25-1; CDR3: ASTPPSGMGDTDTQY
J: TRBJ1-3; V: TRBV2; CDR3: ASTHPRIGNTIY
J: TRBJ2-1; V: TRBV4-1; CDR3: ASSQGDGLDEQF
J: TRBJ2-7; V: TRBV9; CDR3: ASSVGGSNFEQY